The sequence of this TCR beta chain was determined in a study of shared clonotypes between healthy human individuals. Trimming took 4 bases from V and 8 from J; bases not matched to a gene: 5. CDR1 SGHTS and CDR2 YDEGEE come from the germline V gene. The CDR3 extends over 15 amino acids. Using immunoSEQ multiplex PCR, the repertoire was profiled, and TCRdb retains in-frame clones only, with some absent. This table holds over 1.5 million clones, about 98% found once. The chain links TRBV5-8 to TRBJ2-1, with 14 bases identical to TRBD2. The source is a man under 40 in good health. The sample consisted of naive CD4+ T cells sorted from blood. The subset denotes: CD45RA+ positively selected. Written as DNA, the CDR3 is TGTGCCAGCAGCAAGGGACTAGCGGGAGTGTATGAGCAGTTCTTC. Its translation is CASSKGLAGVYEQFF.